This record looks at one T cell receptor (beta chain) sequence and its context. Its matching antigen is unknown. The CDR3 totals 13 residues. Looked up from germline, CDR1 is SNHLY and CDR2 is FYNNEI. These data are taken from a study of post-analysis software for immune sequencing data. Unique molecular identifiers were present in the TCR beta cDNA libraries. TCRdb redid the calling of the PCR reads with MiXCR, one entry per CDR3 protein. The sample shows some 690,000 distinct CDR3 sequences, roughly 29% of them seen only once. Findings of the study overall: In patients, five or six TRBV segments were more frequent than in controls, with TRBV5-6, TRBV5-1 and TRBV20-1 among them.

This rearrangement joins TRBV2 to TRBJ2-5, with D possibly TRBD2 on 6 matching bases. Judging by the DNA end, TRBJ2-7 fits better; the J call may be wrong. Sequencing was carried out using blood. The TCR sequence derives from a girl aged 5-17 years with multiple sclerosis. The CDR3 bases are TGTGCCAGCAGAGTGGGAGGAAATTGCGAGCAGTACTTC. This gives the protein CASRVGGNCEQYF.